A single sample is the source of the 2 T cell receptor beta chains below, sequenced in a study of cytomegalovirus exposure and HLA in healthy donors. PCR involved 60 Vbeta and 13 Jbeta primers. Using immunoSEQ multiplex PCR, the repertoire was profiled, and TCRdb retains in-frame clones only, with some absent. The top ten clones hold less than 2% of a sample with about 210,000 clones, around 82% of them seen once. The sequencing input was PBMCs. The receptors shown here come from a man aged 40-49 years in good health and CMV-seropositive.

The rearrangement links TRBV5-1 to TRBJ2-3; the match to TRBD1 covers 8 bases. Trimming at V came to 4 bases and at J to 4 bases, leaving 8 bases not matched to a gene. CDR3 length: 15 residues. Germline V CDR1 and CDR2: SGHRS, YFSETQ. DNA for the CDR3: TGCGCCAGCAGCCTGACCGGACAGGGTTCAGATACGCAGTATTTT. It translates to CASSLTGQGSDTQYF.

This clone was seen just once. The chain has TRBV18 and TRBJ2-7; 7 bases are a match to TRBD1. V gave up 2 bases and J gave up 5 bases; unmatched junction bases: 3. Germline V lookup: CDR1 KGHSH, CDR2 LQKENI. The CDR3 sequence is 13 residues long. The CDR3 region is CASSPDRDDEQYF. In nucleotides, the CDR3 is TGTGCCAGCTCACCAGACAGGGACGACGAGCAGTACTTC.